The entry that follows covers one TCR beta chain sequence. The missing CDR3 end, 3 residues past where the read stops, is filled in from the germline J gene. This specimen belongs to a study of T cells in women clearing cervical HPV infection. CDR3 length equals 11 residues. Germline lookup yields CDR1 LNHDA and CDR2 SQIVND (reference sequence). The table came from immunoSEQ multiplex PCR; TCRdb's copy has only in-frame clones and leaves some out. In total, the table holds 20,000 to 25,000 clones. The V call is TRBV19, the J call TRBJ1-1, with 7 bases fitting TRBD1. This clonotype was obtained from a woman between 18 and 69 years old with a cervical HPV16 infection that either progressed to CIN3+ or cleared (not recorded which). Source material: blood buffy coat. The CDR3 DNA, read in part, is TGTGCCAGTAACTCAGGGGGGGAA. The encoded protein is CASNSGGE. The entire CDR3 sequence reads CASNSGGEAFF.